These 13 T cell receptor beta chains share one sample of origin, sequenced in a study of T cells in Graves' hyperthyroidism and ophthalmopathy. RNA transcripts yielded amplified TCR beta CDR3 regions. HTBI primers were employed in a first-round RT-PCR of the TCR CDR3. TCRdb fed the multiplex PCR reads into MiXCR, producing one record per CDR3 protein. The sample lists 40,000 to 60,000 distinct CDR3 sequences; around 48% were seen once. The sequencing sample was made of blood. Every receptor here comes from a woman in her forties or fifties with Graves' ophthalmopathy.

Comments on this clonotype: One end of the junction varies from germline; a read error may be responsible. The chain links TRBV7-7 to TRBJ2-7, with TRBD1 matching over 7 bases. The CDR3 totals 16 residues. Germline lookup yields CDR1 SSHAT and CDR2 FNYEAQ (reference sequence). The CDR3 DNA follows: TGTGCTAGCAGCTTACTCGGACAGGAACTATACTACGAGCAGTACTTC. Translated, it gives CASSLLGQELYYEQYF.

This clonotype was recorded only once. The rearrangement links TRBV19 to TRBJ2-7; D may correspond to TRBD1 or TRBD2 (5 bases each). Trimming took off 11 bases at V and 5 bases at J, with 25 bases between the two ends. This CDR3 is built from 15 residues. Germline V gene sequence: CDR1 LNHDA, CDR2 SQIVND (reference sequence). The CDR3 sequence is CAWSSTGTGRDEQYF. CDR3 nucleotides: TGTGCCTGGAGTTCTACCGGGACGGGGAGAGACGAGCAGTACTTC.

This clonotype was recorded a few times. This chain uses TRBV2 with TRBJ2-1; D not resolved. CDR3 length: 14 amino acids. The germline CDR1 and CDR2 sequences are SNHLY and FYNNEI. V lost 5 bases and J 6 bases, leaving 14 bases between the germline ends. The CDR3 sequence: CASSLSLDINEQFF. CDR3 sequence (DNA): TGTGCCAGCAGTTTATCTTTGGATATCAATGAGCAGTTCTTC.

V gene TRBV7-9 combines with J gene TRBJ2-6, with D possibly TRBD2 on 6 matching bases. The CDR3 covers 15 residues. Deletions cut 3 bases from V and 8 bases from J, with 14 bases between. In germline, CDR1 is SEHNR, CDR2 FQNEAQ (reference sequence). The CDR3 DNA follows: TGTGCCAGCAGCTTGGGGGGTAGTGCGTCCAACGTCCTGACTTTC. This codes for CASSLGGSASNVLTF. The variable domain in full, with the rest retrieved from reference TRBV7-9 and TRBJ2-6, is DTGVSQNPRHKITKRGQNVTFRCDPISEHNRLYWYRQTLGQGPEFLTYFQNEAQLEKSRLLSDRFSAERPKGSFSTLEIQRTEQGDSAMYLCASSLGGSASNVLTFGAGSRLTVL.

This clonotype was found many times. V and J are TRBV5-4 and TRBJ1-2; D may be TRBD1 (6 bases). This CDR3 is 14 amino acids long. V was cut by 4 bases and J by 4 bases, with 14 bases left in between. The germline V gene encodes CDR1 SGHNT and CDR2 YYREEE (reference sequence). The CDR3 reads CASSPLPDSYGYTF. In DNA, the CDR3 is TGTGCCAGCAGCCCGTTACCGGACAGCTATGGCTACACCTTC.

The rearrangement uses TRBV7-8 and TRBJ1-2; 8 bases are shared with TRBD1. Per germline, CDR1 SGHVS and CDR2 FQNEAQ. The CDR3 spans 17 residues. Trimming removed 4 bases from V and 7 bases from J; junction bases left unmatched: 17. The CDR3 here is CASSSYCPRQGRSGYTF. The DNA of the CDR3 is TGTGCCAGCAGCTCCTACTGCCCGCGACAGGGGCGTTCTGGCTACACCTTC.

V gene TRBV27 combines with J gene TRBJ2-7; D is unresolved. This CDR3 contains 20 residues. V dropped 0 bases and J dropped 7 bases, with 31 bases sitting between them. Germline loops: CDR1 MNHEY, CDR2 SMNVEV (reference sequence). Here the CDR3 reads CASSLSRVSGGGQRLREQYF. The CDR3 DNA follows: TGTGCCAGCAGTTTATCGCGCGTTTCCGGTGGTGGTCAGCGACTTCGGGAGCAGTACTTC.

This clonotype was observed many times. V is TRBV2 and J is TRBJ2-3; D gene uncertain. V was clipped by 8 bases and J by 0 bases, with 12 bases between them. This CDR3 is 14 amino acids long. Germline CDR1 reads SNHLY; CDR2 reads FYNNEI. In DNA form, the CDR3 reads TGTGCCAGCGGGTCCTCGACTAGCACAGATACGCAGTATTTT. It specifies CASGSSTSTDTQYF.

This clonotype was seen ten or more times. The V and J genes are TRBV7-9 and TRBJ2-7; TRBD2 matches at 11 bases. Germline CDR1 and CDR2: SEHNR and FQNEAQ (reference sequence). The V gene end was trimmed by 5 bases and the J gene end by 5 bases; junction bases not matched to a gene: 8. The length of the CDR3 is 15 residues. For the CDR3, the DNA is TGTGCCAGCAGCCTAGTACTAGCGGGAGATGACGAGCAGTACTTC. Translation: CASSLVLAGDDEQYF.

This clonotype has at least ten counts. The chain links TRBV5-1 to TRBJ2-1, with TRBD1 identical over 10 bases. The CDR3 is 16 amino acids. With V trimmed by 2 bases and J by 5 bases, 7 bases remained unmatched. Germline V CDR1 and CDR2: SGHRS, YFSETQ. The CDR3, as DNA: TGCGCCAGCAGCTTAGGCGGGACAGGGGAAAACAATGAGCAGTTCTTC. Its protein product is CASSLGGTGENNEQFF. The full variable domain, rest sourced from reference TRBV5-1 and TRBJ2-1, is KAGVTQTPRYLIKTRGQQVTLSCSPISGHRSVSWYQQTPGQGLQFLFEYFSETQRNKGNFPGRFSGRQFSNSRSEMNVSTLELGDSALYLCASSLGGTGENNEQFFGPGTRLTVL.

This clonotype was seen repeatedly, ten times or more. The V call is TRBV27, the J call TRBJ2-7; 7 bases match TRBD1. From germline, CDR1 is MNHEY and CDR2 SMNVEV (reference sequence). After removal of 4 bases from V and 3 bases from J, the junction contained 6 bases not matched to a gene. This CDR3 region has 14 residues. CDR3: CASSSGQSLYEQYF. DNA of the CDR3: TGTGCCAGCAGTTCGGGACAGTCCCTCTACGAGCAGTACTTC.

This clonotype showed up many times. V is TRBV12-3 or TRBV12-4 and J is TRBJ2-1, with 7 bases matching TRBD2. After removal of 1 base from V and 4 bases from J, the junction contained 4 bases not matched to a gene. CDR3 length equals 15 residues. The CDR3 DNA sequence: TGTGCCAGCAGTTTAGGACTAGCTGGGTACAATGAGCAGTTCTTC. Translating gives CASSLGLAGYNEQFF.

The genes are TRBV20-1 and TRBJ1-1, with D perhaps TRBD1 (6 bases). Germline V gene data show CDR1 as DFQATT and CDR2 as SNEGSKA (reference sequence). Trimming took 0 bases from V and 4 from J, leaving 15 bases between them. The CDR3 spans 15 residues. CDR3 loop: CSARDMGQGSTEAFF. The CDR3 nucleotides read TGCAGTGCTAGAGATATGGGGCAGGGGAGCACTGAAGCTTTCTTT.